This T cell receptor beta chain was sequenced in a study of glioma-infiltrating T cells after dendritic cell vaccination. Across the study: Patients had newly diagnosed or recurrent glioblastoma and received dendritic cell vaccines. Study-wide findings and caveats: Few patients contributed both blood and tumor specimens.

As to time point: after dendritic cell vaccination, including at tumor progression/relapse. The assay was immunoSEQ multiplex PCR, and TCRdb's table has in-frame clones only and misses some. The sample lists some 58,000 clones, more than 75% occurring once. On this clone itself: The antigen is not known.

Germline CDR1 MDHEN, CDR2 SYDVKM. V lost 5 bases and J lost 6, with 11 bases in between. This CDR3 spans 13 amino acids. This TCR was recovered from a human donor with glioblastoma. Sequenced here: blood, sampled after dendritic cell vaccination. The rearrangement uses TRBV28 and TRBJ1-5, with D unclear. The CDR3: CASSEGSGQPQHF. The CDR3 nucleotides read TGTGCCAGCAGTGAGGGTTCGGGTCAGCCCCAGCATTTT.